The 5 T cell receptor beta chains below all came from one sample that was sequenced in a study of blood T cell repertoires in COVID-19 (dated by TCRdb to about 2020). The method was the immunoSEQ multiplex PCR assay. TCRdb mirrors the immuneACCESS table, restricted to in-frame sequences. Some clones are absent from its copies; in checked studies, under half trace to an unresolved V gene, and the reason for the others is unknown. A total of over 110,000 clones appear in this sample, about 76% of them only once. Of the sample, roughly 13% falls within the top ten clones. Input material: peripheral blood. These TCRs come from a man aged 80 or over with acute or convalescent COVID-19.

This clone occurred a few times. The chain uses TRBV18 and TRBJ2-2; TRBD1 might be the D (5 bases). CDR3 length equals 15 residues. Trimming stripped 4 bases from V and 0 bases from J, with 9 bases between. CDR1 is KGHSH, CDR2 LQKENI, per germline. The CDR3 DNA follows: TGTGCCAGCTCACTGGACACTGCGAACACCGGGGAGCTGTTTTTT. This gives the protein CASSLDTANTGELFF.

The chain joins TRBV19 to TRBJ1-6, with D unclear. Trimming removed 9 bases at V and 9 bases at J, with 18 bases between. The CDR3 totals 14 residues. Looked up from germline, CDR1 is LNHDA and CDR2 is SQIVND (reference sequence). The CDR3 loop reads CASTRGTMGSPLHF. As DNA, the CDR3 is TGTGCCAGCACGAGAGGTACTATGGGTTCACCCCTCCACTTT. Combining the CDR3 with reference TRBV19 and TRBJ1-6 gives the whole variable domain DGGITQSPKYLFRKEGQNVTLSCEQNLNHDAMYWYRQDPGQGLRLIYYSQIVNDFQKGDIAEGYSVSREKKESFPLTVTSAQKNPTAFYLCASTRGTMGSPLHFGNGTRLTVT.

The chain has TRBV5-1 and TRBJ2-3; 10 bases align to TRBD1. Looked up from germline, CDR1 is SGHRS and CDR2 is YFSETQ. The CDR3 is made up of 13 amino acids. The V and J ends lost 6 bases and 8 bases, in that order; junction bases with no gene match: 6. CDR3: CASNLGDRGTQYF. The CDR3 DNA sequence: TGCGCCAGCAACCTTGGGGACAGGGGTACGCAGTATTTT.

This clone was counted only a few times. J is TRBJ1-2 and V is TRBV4-2; D unresolved. Germline V CDR1 and CDR2: LGHNA, YNFKEQ. The CDR3 covers 14 residues. Trimming stripped 0 bases from V and 0 bases from J, with 5 bases between. This CDR3 reads CASSQDGANYGYTF. The CDR3 DNA is TGTGCCAGCAGCCAAGACGGGGCTAACTATGGCTACACCTTC.

The chain uses TRBV20-1 and TRBJ2-5; no definite D call. V gave up 5 bases and J gave up 5 bases, with 6 bases separating them. Per germline, CDR1 DFQATT and CDR2 SNEGSKA (reference sequence). The CDR3 has 10 residues. The CDR3 DNA sequence: TGCAGTGCTCCCGGGGAGACCCAGTACTTC. Translation gives CSAPGETQYF.